The table lists the clone carrying this T cell receptor (beta chain) with many counts. Its antigen is undetermined. This sample stems from a study of T cell repertoires in cytomegalovirus infection. In the study overall: Matching HLA type, along with CMV infection, was indicated by public TCR beta signatures.

TCRdb fed the reads into MiXCR, producing one record per CDR3 protein. The table shows under 90,000 distinct CDR3 sequences, with around 21% occurring only once. CDR3 size: 14 residues. Germline CDR1 and CDR2: MDHEN and SYDVKM. The V and J ends lost 7 bases and 3 bases respectively, with 16 bases between them. General study points: HLA-C-restricted CMV-specific TCR beta clonotypes were dominant in the ex vivo response. Individuals carrying CMV plus the relevant HLA were identified by cumulative frequency of public TCR beta families.

The rearrangement uses TRBV28 and TRBJ2-7; D might be TRBD2 (5 bases). Sequencing was done on a sample of PBMCs, sequenced either directly or after in vitro stimulation (not recorded which). The sequence derives from a human donor in good health (CMV status not recorded). Some clones in this sample may be carry-over from other donors' samples. Written as DNA, the CDR3 is TGTGCCAGCACTCCCACCCAACTAGACTACGAGCAGTACTTC. Protein product: CASTPTQLDYEQYF.